Detailed here is one T cell receptor (beta chain). This sample is drawn from a study of TIL therapy for anti-PD-1-resistant metastatic lung cancer. Time point specified: pre-treatment sample, taken before nivolumab and TIL therapy. This CDR3 has 14 amino acids. Germline V lookup: CDR1 MNHEY, CDR2 SMNVEV (reference sequence). V lost 0 bases, J lost 9 bases, and 13 bases lay in between. This was the immunoSEQ v3 assay. Some clones are missing from TCRdb's copy, which holds only in-frame ones; the method was immunoSEQ multiplex PCR. The repertoire holds tens of thousands of clones, with around 86% as singletons.

Sequencing was performed on blood, taken at baseline. The chain carries TRBV27 and TRBJ2-3, with D perhaps matching TRBD1 (6 bases). The TCR was taken from a person between 25 and 79 years old with non-small cell lung cancer. CDR3 sequence reads: CASSLSGQMRTQYF. The CDR3, as DNA: TGTGCCAGCAGTTTATCGGGACAAATGAGGACGCAGTATTTT.